These 24 T cell receptor beta chains share one sample of origin, sequenced in a study of T cell repertoires in cytomegalovirus infection. Their recognized antigens are unknown. TCRdb reanalysed the reads using MiXCR and keeps one entry per CDR3 protein. The sample includes 900,000 to 950,000 distinct CDR3 sequences, roughly 31% of them seen just once. The sequenced sample was cultured CD8+ T cells from PBMCs, obtained from culture after CMV antigen stimulation. These receptors were collected from a human donor in good health (CMV status not recorded). Some clones in this sample may be carry-over from other donors' samples.

The gene calls are TRBV10-3 and TRBJ2-7, with D perhaps TRBD1 (5 bases). Trimming took off 11 bases at V and 3 bases at J, with 17 bases between the two ends. The germline V gene has CDR1 ENHRY and CDR2 SYGVKD. The CDR3 loop spans 13 amino acids. CDR3: CAALDSQVYEQYF. DNA for the CDR3: TGTGCCGCTCTCGACAGCCAAGTCTACGAGCAGTACTTC.

The V gene is TRBV24-1, the J gene TRBJ2-5; 8 bases map to TRBD1. CDR3 length equals 14 residues. V trimming: 5 bases; J trimming: 2 bases; junction bases outside the gene matches: 3. CDR1 is KGHDR, CDR2 SFDVKD, per germline. CDR3 in DNA: TGTGCCACCAGTGCCAGGGGGCGTCAAGAGACCCAGTACTTC. It translates to CATSARGRQETQYF.

This clonotype is large in the sample. V and J are TRBV4-1 and TRBJ1-1, with 7 bases aligning to TRBD1. The CDR3 totals 11 residues. The V gene end was trimmed by 2 bases and the J gene end by 10 bases; junction bases not matched to a gene: 1. CDR1 and CDR2 (germline): MGHRA, YSYEKL. CDR3 nucleotide sequence: TGCGCCAGCAGCCAAAGGGGGCTAGCTTTCTTT. Its translation: CASSQRGLAFF.

This chain connects TRBV6-5 to TRBJ2-5; 8 nucleotides match TRBD2. Looked up from germline, CDR1 is MNHEY and CDR2 is SVGAGI. V dropped 4 bases and J dropped 0; count of bases not matched to a gene: 4. The CDR3 runs to 15 residues. The CDR3 here is CASSFTGLDQETQYF. In DNA form, the CDR3 reads TGTGCCAGCAGTTTTACGGGACTAGACCAAGAGACCCAGTACTTC.

This clonotype was counted many times. The chain couples TRBV6-1 to TRBJ2-1; 9 bases are shared with TRBD1. CDR3 size: 15 residues. The V gene's germline CDR1 is MNHNS and CDR2 SASEGT. J gave up 7 bases and V 2 bases, and 6 bases lay outside the gene matches. CDR3 residues: CASSERGQGPNEQFF. The CDR3, as DNA: TGTGCCAGCAGTGAAAGGGGACAGGGTCCGAATGAGCAGTTCTTC.

This clonotype was counted between two and nine times. The chain couples TRBV5-6 to TRBJ2-1, with D possibly being TRBD1 or TRBD2 (6 bases each). Trimming shortened V by 4 bases and J by 3 bases, and 11 bases separated the two germline ends. Germline V gene lookup returns CDR1 SGHDT and CDR2 YYEEEE. The CDR3 length is 14 residues. CDR3 amino acids: CASSAGGFYNEQFF. CDR3 sequence (DNA): TGTGCCAGCAGCGCCGGGGGCTTCTACAATGAGCAGTTCTTC.

This sequence joins TRBV24-1 and TRBJ2-1, with a weak D call TRBD1 (6 bases). V gave up 8 bases and J gave up 7 bases, with 11 bases separating them. The CDR3 is 12 amino acids. Germline V gene sequence: CDR1 KGHDR, CDR2 SFDVKD. The CDR3 spells CATKTGSNEQFF. CDR3 in DNA: TGTGCCACCAAGACAGGTTCGAATGAGCAGTTCTTC.

The sample holds a few counts of this clonotype. This chain uses TRBV6-4 with TRBJ2-2, with D possibly being TRBD2 (6 bases). This CDR3 region has 15 residues. CDR1 is MRHNA, CDR2 SNTAGT, per germline. Between the trimmed V and J ends, which lost 3 bases and 5 bases, there was a span of 13 bases. This chain's CDR3 is CASSDRQGGTGELFF. The CDR3 nucleotides read TGTGCCAGCAGTGATCGGCAGGGAGGAACCGGGGAGCTGTTTTTT.

This clonotype showed up just a few times. The J gene is TRBJ1-4, the V gene TRBV4-1, with D possibly being TRBD1 (6 bases). Trimming stripped 3 bases from V and 4 bases from J, with 12 bases between. The CDR3 is made up of 15 amino acids. Germline CDR1 and CDR2: MGHRA and YSYEKL. In DNA, the CDR3 is TGCGCCAGCAGCCAGACCAGGGGTCGTAATGAAAAACTGTTTTTT. This translates into CASSQTRGRNEKLFF.

Comments on this clonotype: A much larger clone differs by one base, so this may be a read error. V usage is TRBV6-6 and J usage is TRBJ1-6; maybe TRBD1 (6 bases). CDR1 MNHNY and CDR2 SVGAGI come from the germline V gene (reference sequence). The CDR3 sequence is 16 residues long. CDR3 sequence: CASSPTYTGLNSSLHF. CDR3 bases: TGTGCCAGCAGCCCCACCTATACAGGGTTAAATTCATCCCTCCACTTT.

This clonotype was counted between two and nine times. The rearrangement joins TRBV25-1 to TRBJ1-2; perhaps TRBD1 as D (5 bases). V was trimmed by 4 bases and J by 4 bases, leaving 10 bases between them. CDR3 length: 13 amino acids. Germline V CDR1 and CDR2: MGHDK, SYGVNS. CDR3 DNA: TGTGCCAGCAGTGGGAGGGGACCCTATGGCTACACCTTC. It translates to CASSGRGPYGYTF.

For this clonotype: A much larger clonotype is one base distant, so this may be a read error. CDR3 bases: TGTGCCAACAGGGTCAGGGCAAGCTCCTACGAGCAGTACGTC. Translated: CANRVRASSYEQYV. The chain is built from TRBV7-2 and TRBJ2-7, with a weak D call TRBD1 (6 bases). Trimming stripped 10 bases from V and 0 bases from J, with 16 bases between. The CDR3 runs 14 residues. Per the germline V gene, CDR1 is SGHTA and CDR2 is FQGNSA.

This clonotype has more than one count but fewer than ten. The genes are TRBV29-1 and TRBJ1-1; the match to TRBD1 covers 7 bases. V was pared by 7 bases and J by 6 bases, with 11 bases of the junction left unmatched. CDR1 and CDR2 from the germline V gene are SQVTM and ANQGSEA. This CDR3 contains 13 residues. The DNA for the CDR3 is TGCAGCGCCGATGGGGGGACAGAGGCTGAAGCTTTCTTT. Translation gives CSADGGTEAEAFF.

The chain recombines TRBV24-1 with TRBJ1-5; 9 nucleotides agree with TRBD1. V dropped 2 bases and J dropped 1; count of bases not matched to a gene: 8. Germline V gene lookup returns CDR1 KGHDR and CDR2 SFDVKD. This CDR3 is 18 amino acids long. CDR3 protein: CATSDSFRQGESNQPQHF. The CDR3 bases are TGTGCCACCAGTGATTCTTTCCGACAGGGGGAGAGCAATCAGCCCCAGCATTTT.

This clonotype has a count of ten or more. In DNA, the CDR3 is TGTGCCAGCAGCTTATTAGGGGGCGCGGGTGGAAACACCATATATTTT. As protein: CASSLLGGAGGNTIYF. This chain links TRBV7-2 with TRBJ1-3; TRBD1 matches at 7 bases. The length of the CDR3 is 16 residues. Germline V gene data show CDR1 as SGHTA and CDR2 as FQGNSA. J lost 3 bases, V lost 2 bases, and 7 bases had no gene match. Looking up the rest from reference TRBV7-2 and TRBJ1-3 gives the full variable domain: GAGVSQSPSNKVTEKGKDVELRCDPISGHTALYWYRQSLGQGLEFLIYFQGNSAPDKSGLPSDRFSAERTGGSVSTLTIQRTQQEDSAVYLCASSLLGGAGGNTIYFGEGSWLTVV.

This clonotype was seen a few times. This chain uses TRBV2 with TRBJ2-1; either TRBD1 or TRBD2 may fit D (7 bases each). Between the trimmed V and J ends, which lost 11 bases and 0 bases, there was a span of 14 bases. Germline V gene data show CDR1 as SNHLY and CDR2 as FYNNEI. The CDR3 runs to 14 residues. In nucleotides, the CDR3 is TGTGCCTCAGGGGGGGGCCTCTCCTACAATGAGCAGTTCTTC. It encodes CASGGGLSYNEQFF.

The chain links TRBV5-1 to TRBJ2-7; maybe TRBD2 (5 bases). This CDR3 is 13 amino acids long. CDR1 is SGHRS, CDR2 YFSETQ, per germline. Trimming stripped 1 base from V and 6 bases from J, with 11 bases between. The DNA of the CDR3 is TGCGCCAGCAGCTTGAATGGTCTAGCCGAGCAGTACGTC. It yields the protein CASSLNGLAEQYV.

The chain recombines TRBV6-1 with TRBJ2-7; the D gene is possibly TRBD1 (6 bases). CDR3 length equals 18 residues. Looked up from germline, CDR1 is MNHNS and CDR2 is SASEGT. V lost 4 bases and J lost 2, with 24 bases in between. CDR3: CASSGRVVTGTRTYEQYV. The CDR3, as DNA: TGTGCCAGCAGTGGTCGAGTCGTTACCGGGACACGGACCTACGAGCAGTACGTC.

This clonotype was detected a few times. J is TRBJ1-5 and V is TRBV2; D might be TRBD1 (6 bases). The CDR3 has 19 residues. Germline values: CDR1 SNHLY, CDR2 FYNNEI. The ends were cut back, 7 bases at V and 0 bases at J, with 25 bases in the middle. Here the CDR3 reads CASTLRPGDVGHSNQPQHF. The CDR3 bases are TGTGCCAGCACCCTCCGGCCAGGGGACGTCGGCCATAGCAATCAGCCCCAGCATTTT.

This clonotype was seen more than once but under ten times. The chain combines TRBV19 with TRBJ2-1; 7 bases line up with TRBD1. V was pared by 5 bases and J by 3 bases, with 13 bases of the junction left unmatched. CDR1 and CDR2 from the germline V gene are LNHDA and SQIVND (reference sequence). The CDR3 contains 17 residues. CDR3 amino acids: CASSFKGQLYFYNEQFF. The CDR3 DNA is TGTGCCAGTAGTTTTAAGGGACAGCTCTACTTCTACAATGAGCAGTTCTTC.

The V and J genes are TRBV6-2 or TRBV6-3 and TRBJ2-1, with D hard to call. Between the trimmed V and J ends, which lost 7 bases and 2 bases, there was a span of 15 bases. CDR3 length: 15 amino acids. Germline assignment: CDR1 MNHEY and CDR2 SVGEGT. This CDR3 reads CASTETGPPYNEQFF. CDR3 bases: TGTGCCAGCACTGAAACCGGTCCTCCCTACAATGAGCAGTTCTTC.

This clonotype was seen more than once but under ten times. This chain joins TRBV6-6 and TRBJ2-5, with unresolved D. V was shortened by 8 bases and J by 3 bases, with 19 bases between the two germline ends. Germline CDR1 reads MNHNY; CDR2 reads SVGAGI (reference sequence). CDR3 length: 15 residues. Here the CDR3 DNA reads TGTGCCAGCTCCTCGACGAACCCAGCAGAAGAGACCCAGTACTTC. Its translation is CASSSTNPAEETQYF.

V and J are TRBV5-6 and TRBJ2-1; no clear D. Trimming removed 0 bases from V and 7 bases from J, with 8 bases in between. Germline CDR1 and CDR2: SGHDT and YYEEEE. The CDR3 extends over 13 amino acids. The CDR3 coding sequence is TGTGCCAGCAGCTTGGACAACTGGAATGAGCAGTTCTTC. This sequence encodes CASSLDNWNEQFF.

CDR3 DNA sequence: TGTGCCAGCTTCAGTGGGAATGAGCAGTTCTTC. This gives the protein CASFSGNEQFF. This chain links TRBV27 with TRBJ2-1; D not certain. From germline, CDR1 is MNHEY and CDR2 SMNVEV (reference sequence). Trimming shortened V by 8 bases and J by 7 bases, and 9 bases separated the two germline ends. The CDR3 is made up of 11 amino acids.